This entry lists 29 T cell receptor beta chains sequenced from one sample in a study of T cell responses to AZD1222 COVID-19 vaccine. Data came from immunoSEQ multiplex PCR; TCRdb stores just in-frame clones and leaves some out. The sample has approximately 100,000 clones; about 86% are singletons. The sequencing used peripheral blood, collected on day 0 of AZD1222 vaccination. Every receptor here comes from an adult in good health.

The genes are TRBV7-9 and TRBJ2-5; 8 nucleotides match TRBD2. The CDR3 has 18 residues. The germline V gene has CDR1 SEHNR and CDR2 FQNEAQ (reference sequence). V was clipped by 5 bases and J by 4 bases; unmatched bases: 18. CDR3 sequence: CASSRPTSAAGGVETQYF. The CDR3 nucleotides read TGTGCCAGCAGCCGCCCGACTAGCGCGGCAGGAGGGGTAGAGACCCAGTACTTC.

The chain links TRBV3-1 (or the pseudogene TRBV3-2) to TRBJ1-5; maybe TRBD1 (5 bases). CDR3 length: 17 residues. V gave up 1 base and J gave up 3 bases, with 16 bases separating them. Germline CDR1 and CDR2: LGHDT and YNNKEL (reference sequence). The CDR3 DNA sequence: TGTGCCAGCAGCCAAGTAAGTGGGGGGGACCTCAATCAGCCCCAGCATTTT. Protein product: CASSQVSGGDLNQPQHF.

This chain links TRBV7-2 with TRBJ2-6; possible D gene TRBD1, 6 bases. The CDR3 is made up of 18 amino acids. Germline CDR1 reads SGHTA; CDR2 reads FQGNSA. Trimming took 1 base from V and 3 from J, leaving 16 bases between them. The CDR3 reads CASSLGQALRGGANVLTF. The CDR3 nucleotides read TGTGCCAGCAGCTTAGGACAGGCCCTTAGGGGTGGGGCCAACGTCCTGACTTTC.

This sequence joins TRBV4-3 and TRBJ2-7; unclear D gene. CDR3 size: 14 residues. The germline V and J ends were trimmed by 0 bases and 0 bases, with 6 bases remaining between them. Germline loops: CDR1 LGHNA, CDR2 YSLEER. The CDR3 loop is CASSQDPTSYEQYF. The CDR3 region has the DNA TGCGCCAGCAGCCAAGACCCCACCTCCTACGAGCAGTACTTC.

This clone was detected a few times. The chain couples TRBV6-5 to TRBJ1-1; D call uncertain. Germline CDR1 is MNHEY and CDR2 is SVGAGI. V shed 8 bases and J shed 3 bases, with 13 bases lying between them. This CDR3 region has 13 residues. CDR3 loop: CASLRNRDTEAFF. The CDR3 DNA reads as TGTGCCAGCTTACGGAACCGGGACACTGAAGCTTTCTTT.

The genes are TRBV19 and TRBJ1-2; TRBD1 agrees at 11 bases. The CDR3 has 15 residues. The V and J ends lost 5 bases and 4 bases, in that order; junction bases with no gene match: 6. Germline loops: CDR1 LNHDA, CDR2 SQIVND (reference sequence). Written as DNA, the CDR3 is TGTGCCAGTAGTTCATCCGGGACAGGGGGCTATGGCTACACCTTC. It specifies CASSSSGTGGYGYTF.

The chain is built from TRBV24-1 and TRBJ1-6, with a tentative D call TRBD1 (6 bases). The CDR3 is 14 amino acids. Per germline, CDR1 KGHDR and CDR2 SFDVKD. V lost 2 bases and J lost 11, with 12 bases in between. The CDR3 DNA follows: TGTGCCACCAGTGATTCTGGAAGGGGGACACCCCTCCACTTT. It is translated as CATSDSGRGTPLHF.

This chain connects TRBV5-1 to TRBJ1-1; D ambiguous. CDR1 is SGHRS and CDR2 is YFSETQ in the germline V gene. The V gene lost 4 bases and the J gene lost 0 bases, with 10 bases spanning the gap. The CDR3 spans 14 residues. The CDR3 DNA is TGCGCCAGCAGCCCTAGAGGGATGAACACTGAAGCTTTCTTT. Translation: CASSPRGMNTEAFF. The whole variable domain, remainder taken from reference TRBV5-1 and TRBJ1-1, is KAGVTQTPRYLIKTRGQQVTLSCSPISGHRSVSWYQQTPGQGLQFLFEYFSETQRNKGNFPGRFSGRQFSNSRSEMNVSTLELGDSALYLCASSPRGMNTEAFFGQGTRLTVV.

This sequence joins TRBV7-2 and TRBJ2-7; maybe TRBD2 (6 bases). Trimming shortened V by 6 bases and J by 1 base, and 13 bases separated the two germline ends. The CDR3 is 14 residues long. CDR1 and CDR2 from the germline V gene are SGHTA and FQGNSA. Here the CDR3 reads CASSQVAGSYEQYF. The DNA of the CDR3 is TGTGCCAGCAGTCAAGTCGCGGGATCCTACGAGCAGTACTTC.

The J gene is TRBJ1-5, the V gene TRBV27, with TRBD1 identical over 9 bases. Germline CDR1 and CDR2: MNHEY and SMNVEV (reference sequence). This CDR3 comprises 16 residues. V was clipped by 3 bases and J by 0 bases; unmatched bases: 3. CDR3: CASSLTGGFSNQPQHF. As DNA, the CDR3 is TGTGCCAGCAGTTTGACAGGGGGTTTTAGCAATCAGCCCCAGCATTTT.

The rearrangement links TRBV7-3 to TRBJ2-5; no firm D call. V lost 5 bases and J 1 base, leaving 8 bases between the germline ends. Per germline, CDR1 SGHTA and CDR2 FQGTGA. There are 13 residues in the CDR3. CDR3 loop: CASSRVSQETQYF. CDR3 bases: TGTGCCAGCAGCCGGGTATCCCAAGAGACCCAGTACTTC.

This rearrangement joins TRBV27 to TRBJ2-2; no definite D call. This CDR3 contains 14 residues. The germline gives CDR1 MNHEY, CDR2 SMNVEV (reference sequence). Trimming pared 4 bases from V and 4 bases from J, leaving 10 bases between. The CDR3 DNA sequence: TGTGCCAGCAGTTATAATTGGGGCACCGGGGAGCTGTTTTTT. Amino acids: CASSYNWGTGELFF.

This clone was seen a handful of times. The rearrangement links TRBV28 to TRBJ1-6; D uncertain. CDR3 length: 14 amino acids. CDR1 and CDR2 from the germline V gene are MDHEN and SYDVKM. V shed 11 bases and J shed 5 bases, with 16 bases lying between them. The CDR3 bases are TGTGCCGCCCGGCGCGGGCCGAATAATTCACCCCTCCACTTT. Translation: CAARRGPNNSPLHF.

The chain uses TRBV12-3 or TRBV12-4 and TRBJ2-2; D uncertain. The CDR3 is 12 amino acids. V was trimmed by 2 bases and J by 6 bases, leaving 4 bases between them. CDR3 residues: CASSLWAGELFF. As DNA, the CDR3 is TGTGCCAGCAGTTTATGGGCCGGGGAGCTGTTTTTT.

V usage is TRBV5-1 and J usage is TRBJ1-4; D may be TRBD1 (5 bases). This CDR3 region has 14 residues. The V and J ends lost 2 bases and 2 bases respectively, with 7 bases between them. Per germline, CDR1 SGHRS and CDR2 YFSETQ. CDR3 bases: TGCGCCAGCAGCTTTTGGGGGACTAATGAAAAACTGTTTTTT. It yields the protein CASSFWGTNEKLFF.

The chain links TRBV19 to TRBJ1-5, with D possibly TRBD1 on 5 matching bases. Germline lookup yields CDR1 LNHDA and CDR2 SQIVND (reference sequence). The CDR3 spans 13 residues. The germline V and J ends were trimmed by 5 bases and 6 bases, with 11 bases remaining between them. CDR3: CASSVTALQPQHF. The CDR3 region has the DNA TGTGCCAGTAGTGTGACAGCGCTTCAGCCCCAGCATTTT.

Only a few counts were recorded for this clone. The J gene is TRBJ1-2, the V gene TRBV3-1 (or the pseudogene TRBV3-2); D is possibly TRBD1 (6 bases). V shed 4 bases and J shed 5 bases, with 11 bases lying between them. This CDR3 comprises 13 residues. Germline assignment: CDR1 LGHDT and CDR2 YNNKEL (reference sequence). CDR3 in amino acids: CASSRTVRYGYTF. The CDR3 DNA reads as TGTGCCAGCAGCCGGACAGTTCGTTATGGCTACACCTTC.

V usage is TRBV2 and J usage is TRBJ2-1; D is possibly TRBD2 (7 bases). The CDR3 consists of 16 residues. Germline V lookup: CDR1 SNHLY, CDR2 FYNNEI. V shed 3 bases and J shed 4 bases, with 16 bases lying between them. CDR3 protein: CASSDLGGAYYNEQFF. CDR3 DNA sequence: TGTGCCAGCAGTGATCTTGGGGGGGCGTATTACAATGAGCAGTTCTTC.

This clone was observed once. The J gene is TRBJ1-1, the V gene TRBV10-3, with 7 bases identical to TRBD1. From germline, CDR1 is ENHRY and CDR2 SYGVKD. The CDR3 extends over 13 amino acids. V was pared by 8 bases and J by 1 base, with 4 bases of the junction left unmatched. For the CDR3, the DNA is TGTGCCATCGGAGGGACAGAGAACACTGAAGCTTTCTTT. Encoded protein: CAIGGTENTEAFF.

CDR3 protein: CASSLNSLNTEAFF. The CDR3 DNA reads as TGTGCCAGCAGCTTAAACAGCTTGAACACTGAAGCTTTCTTT. This chain joins TRBV11-3 and TRBJ1-1; no reliable D call. The V gene's germline CDR1 is SGHNT and CDR2 YENEEA. The CDR3 totals 14 residues. Trimming shortened V by 2 bases and J by 0 bases, and 7 bases separated the two germline ends.

The chain employs TRBV19 and TRBJ1-3; D is unresolved. The ends were cut back, 6 bases at V and 7 bases at J, with 16 bases in the middle. Germline values: CDR1 LNHDA, CDR2 SQIVND (reference sequence). CDR3 length: 14 amino acids. CDR3 loop: CASSGISRGNTIYF. The CDR3 DNA is TGTGCCAGTAGCGGTATAAGCCGCGGGAACACCATATATTTT.

This clone has only one observation. This chain connects TRBV6-1 to TRBJ1-6, with no clear D. CDR1 and CDR2 (germline): MNHNS, SASEGT. V lost 1 base, J lost 0 bases, and 7 bases lay in between. The length of the CDR3 is 16 residues. CDR3 loop: CASSEVLSSYNSPLHF. The CDR3 DNA reads as TGTGCCAGCAGTGAAGTGCTGAGCTCCTATAATTCACCCCTCCACTTT.

This chain uses TRBV4-1 with TRBJ1-5, with unresolved D. Trimming shortened V by 0 bases and J by 4 bases, and 4 bases separated the two germline ends. This CDR3 contains 13 residues. Germline lookup yields CDR1 MGHRA and CDR2 YSYEKL. The CDR3 spells CASSQDTNQPQHF. The DNA of the CDR3 is TGCGCCAGCAGCCAAGATACGAATCAGCCCCAGCATTTT.

This chain connects TRBV19 to TRBJ1-1; D call uncertain. Looked up from germline, CDR1 is LNHDA and CDR2 is SQIVND (reference sequence). The CDR3 has 16 amino acids. Trimming shortened V by 9 bases and J by 0 bases, and 20 bases separated the two germline ends. The CDR3: CASHPLGPPMNTEAFF. CDR3 coding DNA: TGTGCCAGCCACCCCTTGGGTCCACCTATGAACACTGAAGCTTTCTTT.

The gene calls are TRBV28 and TRBJ1-5, with D tentatively TRBD1 (5 bases). The CDR3 loop spans 16 amino acids. The V gene's germline CDR1 is MDHEN and CDR2 SYDVKM. Trimming removed 1 base at V and 2 bases at J, with 12 bases between. The CDR3 loop is CASSLSGGDGNQPQHF. The CDR3 nucleotides read TGTGCCAGCAGTTTATCCGGGGGGGATGGCAATCAGCCCCAGCATTTT.

This chain links TRBV9 with TRBJ1-4; D is unresolved. The germline V gene encodes CDR1 SGDLS and CDR2 YYNGEE. V was shortened by 4 bases and J by 3 bases, with 13 bases between the two germline ends. The CDR3 extends over 15 amino acids. The CDR3 nucleotides read TGTGCCAGCAGCTTTTCGGCTCGGCCTAATGAAAAACTGTTTTTT. Translation gives CASSFSARPNEKLFF.

This chain connects TRBV7-8 to TRBJ1-4; 9 nucleotides align to TRBD1. The germline V gene encodes CDR1 SGHVS and CDR2 FQNEAQ. Trimming at V came to 1 base and at J to 4 bases, leaving 7 bases not matched to a gene. The CDR3 extends over 17 amino acids. The CDR3 DNA reads TGTGCCAGCAGCTTAGGGTGGGAGGACAGGGGTAATGAAAAACTGTTTTTT. Protein: CASSLGWEDRGNEKLFF.

V gene TRBV11-1 combines with J gene TRBJ2-1, with 11 bases that match TRBD2. This CDR3 contains 14 residues. Per germline, CDR1 SGHAT and CDR2 FQDESV (reference sequence). V gave up 5 bases and J gave up 8 bases; unmatched junction bases: 5. The CDR3 coding sequence is TGTGCCAGCAGCCCGGGACTAGCGGTCGATGAGCAGTTCTTC. It is translated as CASSPGLAVDEQFF.

The chain recombines TRBV19 with TRBJ1-2; possible D gene TRBD1, 5 bases. The germline CDR1 and CDR2 sequences are LNHDA and SQIVND (reference sequence). Deletions cut 0 bases from V and 1 base from J, with 12 bases between. This CDR3 comprises 16 residues. CDR3 DNA: TGTGCCAGTAGTATAGATCTATTGCAGGGTAACTATGGCTACACCTTC. It yields the protein CASSIDLLQGNYGYTF.